This passage covers 31 T cell receptor beta chains from one sample sequenced in a study of blood T cells in healthy people across ages. Through a sample-barcoded 5' primer and a J-beta primer mix, a second PCR was run for about 7 to 12 cycles. TCRdb re-called the 5' RACE reads through MiXCR, storing one row per CDR3 protein. The table shows hundreds of thousands of distinct CDR3 sequences, with around 21% occurring only once. Input material: blood. These receptor sequences come from a man between 65 and 80 years old in good health.

Concerning this clonotype: Sequence at one end of the junction differs from germline and may be a read error. The rearrangement links TRBV10-3 to TRBJ1-3; 7 bases fit TRBD1. There are 16 residues in the CDR3. Germline CDR1 ENHRY, CDR2 SYGVKD. CDR3: CAVSTDRVGSGNTIYF. The CDR3 DNA reads as TGTGCCGTCAGTACCGACAGGGTCGGCTCTGGAAACACCATATATTTT.

This clonotype was picked up a small number of times. V usage is TRBV29-1 and J usage is TRBJ2-1, with 10 bases that match TRBD2. Germline lookup yields CDR1 SQVTM and CDR2 ANQGSEA. CDR3 length equals 19 residues. Losses at the gene ends were 1 base for V and 1 base for J; bases not matched to a gene: 13. CDR3 sequence reads: CSVEGRTGSSGSSYNEQFF. DNA of the CDR3: TGCAGCGTTGAAGGTCGGACAGGGTCTAGCGGGAGTTCCTACAATGAGCAGTTCTTC.

This clonotype was seen repeatedly, ten times or more. The chain combines TRBV29-1 with TRBJ2-7; 7 bases match TRBD2. After removal of 4 bases from V and 0 bases from J, the junction contained 6 bases not matched to a gene. The CDR3 runs to 14 residues. Germline V lookup: CDR1 SQVTM, CDR2 ANQGSEA. CDR3 DNA: TGCAGCGTTGGACTAGCAAGGAGCTCCTACGAGCAGTACTTC. Protein: CSVGLARSSYEQYF.

The J gene is TRBJ2-2, the V gene TRBV6-1; 7 bases are shared with TRBD2. V lost 11 bases and J lost 5; bases outside the gene matches: 8. This CDR3 comprises 13 residues. The V gene's germline CDR1 is MNHNS and CDR2 SASEGT. DNA for the CDR3: TGTGCCGGCCGGACCGGGGGGACCGGGGAGCTGTTTTTT. Encoded protein: CAGRTGGTGELFF.

V gene TRBV6-5 combines with J gene TRBJ1-5; tentatively, D is TRBD1 (6 bases). The V gene lost 4 bases and the J gene lost 3 bases, with 10 bases spanning the gap. This CDR3 region has 14 residues. Germline V gene data show CDR1 as MNHEY and CDR2 as SVGAGI. CDR3 in DNA: TGTGCCAGCAGTTCCCCAGGGGCCAATCAGCCCCAGCATTTT. Translated, it gives CASSSPGANQPQHF.

CDR3 in amino acids: CASSTPTGATHGSYGYTF. The CDR3 region has the DNA TGTGCCAGCAGTACGCCGACAGGGGCCACGCATGGCTCCTATGGCTACACCTTC. The rearrangement uses TRBV28 and TRBJ1-2; 8 positions match TRBD1. Germline V gene lookup returns CDR1 MDHEN and CDR2 SYDVKM. V lost 5 bases, J lost 4 bases, and 18 bases stayed unmatched. The CDR3 extends over 18 amino acids.

In this sample, this clonotype turned up a few times. The chain carries TRBV4-1 and TRBJ2-5; 7 bases agree with TRBD2. The DNA end lines up better with TRBJ2-1; the J call may be wrong. This CDR3 is built from 13 residues. CDR1 MGHRA and CDR2 YSYEKL come from the germline V gene. The chain's CDR3 is CASSLTSVDEQFF. CDR3 coding DNA: TGCGCCAGCAGCCTCACTAGCGTCGATGAGCAGTTCTTC.

This clonotype was picked up a small number of times. The genes are TRBV7-3 and TRBJ1-1; D remains ambiguous. With 4 bases removed from V and 0 bases from J, the gap between germline ends came to 6 bases. CDR1 and CDR2 from the germline V gene are SGHTA and FQGTGA. This CDR3 region has 13 residues. The CDR3 nucleotides read TGTGCCAGCAGCTACCAGGTGAACACTGAAGCTTTCTTT. Its protein is CASSYQVNTEAFF.

This clonotype was counted between two and nine times. This chain uses TRBV7-2 with TRBJ2-5, with D hard to call. The length of the CDR3 is 14 residues. CDR1 and CDR2 (germline): SGHTA, FQGNSA. Trimming took 2 bases from V and 5 from J, leaving 12 bases between them. The chain's CDR3 is CASSLPGAYETQYF. For the CDR3, the DNA is TGTGCCAGCAGCTTACCTGGAGCGTATGAGACCCAGTACTTC.

The V gene is TRBV6-5, the J gene TRBJ2-7, with 9 bases aligning to TRBD1. The CDR3 contains 13 residues. V lost 9 bases and J lost 3; bases outside the gene matches: 6. Per the germline V gene, CDR1 is MNHEY and CDR2 is SVGAGI. For the CDR3, the DNA is TGTGCCAGTAGGGACAGGGTGGACTACGAGCAGTACTTC. Translating gives CASRDRVDYEQYF.

V usage is TRBV20-1 and J usage is TRBJ1-2, with a tentative D call TRBD1 (6 bases). Germline loops: CDR1 DFQATT, CDR2 SNEGSKA (reference sequence). V was pared by 0 bases and J by 0 bases, with 14 bases between. This CDR3 comprises 16 residues. This CDR3 reads CSARDVGQPANYGYTF. In DNA form, the CDR3 reads TGCAGTGCTAGAGATGTCGGACAGCCCGCTAACTATGGCTACACCTTC.

V usage is TRBV2 and J usage is TRBJ2-1; TRBD2 is a possible D gene (6 bases). This CDR3 is built from 14 residues. CDR1 is SNHLY, CDR2 FYNNEI, per germline. Trimming left V 1 base short and J 3 bases short, with 7 bases between. CDR3 sequence reads: CASSEEDYYNEQFF. The CDR3 DNA is TGTGCCAGCAGTGAAGAGGACTACTACAATGAGCAGTTCTTC.

V and J are TRBV7-9 and TRBJ2-1, with no clear D. The CDR3 spans 13 residues. Trimming took off 6 bases at V and 8 bases at J, with 14 bases between the two ends. Germline values: CDR1 SEHNR, CDR2 FQNEAQ (reference sequence). This chain's CDR3 is CASSRDGVHEQFF. The CDR3 nucleotides read TGTGCCAGCAGTCGAGATGGGGTCCATGAGCAGTTCTTC.

In its sample, this clonotype was seen a few times. This chain joins TRBV5-1 and TRBJ2-5; either TRBD1 or TRBD2 may supply D (6 bases each). The J call could be wrong; TRBJ2-7 is a better fit for the DNA end. Germline CDR1 is SGHRS and CDR2 is YFSETQ. This CDR3 is 14 amino acids long. CDR3 residues: CASSSRGVIDEQYF. In nucleotides, the CDR3 is TGCGCCAGCAGCTCGAGGGGGGTAATCGACGAGCAGTACTTC.

The sample holds a few counts of this clonotype. This chain connects TRBV5-1 to TRBJ2-2, with TRBD2 identical over 8 bases. Germline assignment: CDR1 SGHRS and CDR2 YFSETQ. V was pared by 1 base and J by 2 bases, with 13 bases of the junction left unmatched. The CDR3 runs 19 residues. Here the CDR3 DNA reads TGCGCCAGCAGCTTGAGATCCCCCGGGACTAGAGACAACACCGGGGAGCTGTTTTTT. It yields the protein CASSLRSPGTRDNTGELFF. The full variable domain, its missing parts supplied by reference TRBV5-1 and TRBJ2-2, is KAGVTQTPRYLIKTRGQQVTLSCSPISGHRSVSWYQQTPGQGLQFLFEYFSETQRNKGNFPGRFSGRQFSNSRSEMNVSTLELGDSALYLCASSLRSPGTRDNTGELFFGEGSRLTVL.

The chain links TRBV14 to TRBJ2-4; D not certain. This CDR3 is 18 amino acids long. Germline V gene sequence: CDR1 SGHDN, CDR2 FVKESK. V was trimmed by 0 bases and J by 2 bases, leaving 17 bases between them. The CDR3 nucleotides are TGTGCCAGCAGCCAAGATCTGCCTCCTCTCAAGACCAAAAACATTCAGTACTTC. Translated: CASSQDLPPLKTKNIQYF.

As regards this clonotype: One junction end disagrees with the germline gene, perhaps due to a read error. CDR3 protein: CASSTGTSFNQETQYF. For the CDR3, the DNA is TGTGCCAGCAGCACCGGGACTAGCTTTAACCAGGAGACCCAGTACTTC. The chain employs TRBV5-6 and TRBJ2-5; 9 bases map to TRBD2. CDR1 SGHDT and CDR2 YYEEEE come from the germline V gene. The CDR3 spans 16 residues.

This clonotype was seen more than once but under ten times. The chain recombines TRBV7-9 with TRBJ2-2; 8 positions match TRBD1. In germline, CDR1 is SEHNR, CDR2 FQNEAQ (reference sequence). The CDR3 loop spans 13 amino acids. V shed 8 bases and J 5 bases; nucleotides not matched to a gene: 4. The CDR3 reads CASGQGATGELFF. CDR3 nucleotide sequence: TGTGCCAGCGGACAGGGCGCGACCGGGGAGCTGTTTTTT.

The V call is TRBV28, the J call TRBJ2-3, with a possible D match to TRBD1 (6 bases). Germline V gene lookup returns CDR1 MDHEN and CDR2 SYDVKM. V was clipped by 5 bases and J by 3 bases, with 21 bases between them. There are 17 residues in the CDR3. The CDR3 reads CASSPLSWGLETDTQYF. CDR3 nucleotides: TGTGCCAGCAGTCCCCTCTCGTGGGGGCTTGAGACAGATACGCAGTATTTT.

This rearrangement joins TRBV7-2 to TRBJ2-1; 10 bases are a match to TRBD2. After removal of 6 bases from V and 2 bases from J, the junction contained 4 bases not matched to a gene. The CDR3 length is 15 residues. Per the germline V gene, CDR1 is SGHTA and CDR2 is FQGNSA. The CDR3 is CASSRGLAAYNEQFF. CDR3 bases: TGTGCCAGCAGTCGAGGACTAGCGGCCTACAATGAGCAGTTCTTC.

This clonotype was seen at least ten times. The chain recombines TRBV4-3 with TRBJ2-7; tentative D call: TRBD2 (6 bases). Germline lookup yields CDR1 LGHNA and CDR2 YSLEER. The CDR3 is 15 residues long. V dropped 0 bases and J dropped 4 bases, with 13 bases sitting between them. CDR3: CASSQEPGDSYEQYF. The CDR3 nucleotides are TGCGCCAGCAGCCAAGAGCCGGGAGACTCATACGAGCAGTACTTC.

This rearrangement joins TRBV29-1 to TRBJ1-4; weak D call: TRBD1 (6 bases). Germline assignment: CDR1 SQVTM and CDR2 ANQGSEA. The V gene lost 6 bases and the J gene lost 7 bases, with 6 bases spanning the gap. CDR3 size: 10 residues. In DNA form, the CDR3 reads TGCAGCGTCAGGGGTGAAAAACTGTTTTTT. Amino acids: CSVRGEKLFF.

This clonotype was detected only a few times. The J gene is TRBJ2-5, the V gene TRBV7-9; weak D call: TRBD2 (6 bases). The DNA end is a closer match to TRBJ2-1, so the J assignment may be wrong. This CDR3 contains 17 residues. From germline, CDR1 is SEHNR and CDR2 FQNEAQ (reference sequence). The CDR3 DNA sequence: TGTGCCAGCAGCTTTCGAGGAGGGGCGCCTACCTGCAATGAGCAGTTCTTC. It is translated as CASSFRGGAPTCNEQFF.

The chain recombines TRBV5-1 with TRBJ2-2; the D gene could be TRBD1 or TRBD2 (5 bases each). CDR1 is SGHRS, CDR2 YFSETQ, per germline. This CDR3 is 15 amino acids long. The V end lost 2 bases, the J end lost 6 bases, and 14 bases lay between the germline ends. The CDR3: CASSFGGRSSGELFF. CDR3 in DNA: TGCGCCAGCAGCTTTGGGGGACGATCCTCCGGGGAGCTGTTTTTT.

The chain has TRBV20-1 and TRBJ2-1; D may correspond to TRBD1 or TRBD2 (5 bases each). Germline V gene sequence: CDR1 DFQATT, CDR2 SNEGSKA (reference sequence). Between the trimmed V and J ends, which lost 6 bases and 0 bases, there was a span of 12 bases. The CDR3 has 14 amino acids. The CDR3 region has the DNA TGCAGTGCATGGGACGGCGGCTCCTACAATGAGCAGTTCTTC. This gives the protein CSAWDGGSYNEQFF.

The chain employs TRBV5-1 and TRBJ2-7; 11 positions agree with TRBD2. Losses at the gene ends were 0 bases for V and 2 bases for J; bases not matched to a gene: 4. This CDR3 region has 16 residues. Germline V lookup: CDR1 SGHRS, CDR2 YFSETQ. The CDR3 reads CASSLAPGLAAYEQYF. In DNA form, the CDR3 reads TGCGCCAGCAGCTTGGCTCCGGGACTAGCGGCCTACGAGCAGTACTTC.

This clonotype showed up just a few times. The CDR3 DNA is TGCAGTGCTAGAGAACTAGCGTCCAATGAGCAGTTCTTC. Translated, it gives CSARELASNEQFF. The chain has TRBV20-1 and TRBJ2-1; 7 bases fit TRBD2. CDR3 length equals 13 residues. J lost 6 bases, V lost 0 bases, and 2 bases had no gene match. The germline gives CDR1 DFQATT, CDR2 SNEGSKA (reference sequence).

This clonotype was seen more than once but under ten times. The rearrangement joins TRBV5-6 to TRBJ1-2; D is undetermined. The CDR3 has 14 amino acids. Germline assignment: CDR1 SGHDT and CDR2 YYEEEE. With 0 bases removed from V and 4 bases from J, the gap between germline ends came to 10 bases. The CDR3 DNA is TGTGCCAGCAGCTTGGACGCCCTCTTCTATGGCTACACCTTC. Translation: CASSLDALFYGYTF.

This clonotype has only a few counts. This chain links TRBV20-1 with TRBJ2-4; D is perhaps TRBD2 (6 bases). The V gene's germline CDR1 is DFQATT and CDR2 SNEGSKA (reference sequence). V lost 0 bases and J lost 4, with 10 bases in between. This CDR3 region has 14 residues. CDR3 DNA: TGCAGTGCTAGAGATCGGGGGAAGAAAAACATTCAGTACTTC. The encoded protein is CSARDRGKKNIQYF.

The J gene is TRBJ2-3, the V gene TRBV12-3 or TRBV12-4; 7 nucleotides line up with TRBD1. The CDR3 is 16 amino acids. Trimming removed 3 bases from V and 1 base from J; junction bases left unmatched: 7. As DNA, the CDR3 is TGTGCCAGCAGTTTCGCCGCCGGACAGGGCACAGATACGCAGTATTTT. Protein: CASSFAAGQGTDTQYF.

The chain couples TRBV20-1 to TRBJ2-7; D gene unclear. The CDR3 has 10 residues. With 2 bases removed from V and 6 bases from J, the gap between germline ends came to 5 bases. Germline CDR1 is DFQATT and CDR2 is SNEGSKA (reference sequence). CDR3 sequence reads: CSARSSEQYF. The CDR3 DNA is TGCAGTGCTAGAAGTAGCGAGCAGTACTTC.